These 21 T cell receptor beta chains originate from one sample sequenced in a study of shared clonotypes between healthy human individuals. Profiling relied on immunoSEQ multiplex PCR, and the TCRdb table lists in-frame clones only, not all of them. The data show about 330,000 clones, roughly 70% seen once. Sequenced input: memory CD4+ T cells sorted from blood. The subset here: CD45RA-negative fraction. The receptor set was obtained from a man aged 30 to 39 in good health.

The V and J genes are TRBV28 and TRBJ2-2, with a possible D match to TRBD2 (5 bases). This CDR3 has 16 amino acids. Germline CDR1 reads MDHEN; CDR2 reads SYDVKM. The ends were cut back, 6 bases at V and 5 bases at J, with 19 bases in the middle. The CDR3 DNA sequence: TGTGCCAGCAGACCGATGGCTAGCCATATGACCGGGGAGCTGTTTTTT. Translating it yields CASRPMASHMTGELFF.

The chain is built from TRBV6-1 and TRBJ1-3; D call uncertain. Germline-derived CDR1 and CDR2 are MNHNS and SASEGT. With 8 bases removed from V and 3 bases from J, the gap between germline ends came to 8 bases. The CDR3 runs to 12 residues. CDR3 region: CASSHVGNTIYF. CDR3 nucleotide sequence: TGTGCCAGCTCCCACGTTGGAAACACCATATATTTT.

Details on this clone: This sample also contains other DNA sequences that code for the same CDR3. The chain joins TRBV9 to TRBJ2-1; D call uncertain. The CDR3 length is 15 residues. The V gene lost 0 bases and the J gene lost 0 bases, with 7 bases spanning the gap. Germline V gives CDR1 SGDLS, CDR2 YYNGEE. CDR3 region: CASSVGGGSYNEQFF. The CDR3, as DNA: TGTGCCAGCAGCGTAGGAGGCGGCTCCTACAATGAGCAGTTCTTC.

This clone came up a few times. V is TRBV9 and J is TRBJ2-2; no firm D call. In germline, CDR1 is SGDLS, CDR2 YYNGEE. The CDR3 covers 14 residues. The V end was cut by 3 bases, the J end by 4 bases, with 10 bases between. The DNA for the CDR3 is TGTGCCAGCAGCGCGTCCCCCGGCACCGGGGAGCTGTTTTTT. Translating it yields CASSASPGTGELFF. Full variable domain (remainder filled in from reference TRBV9 and TRBJ2-2): DSGVTQTPKHLITATGQRVTLRCSPRSGDLSVYWYQQSLDQGLQFLIQYYNGEERAKGNILERFSAQQFPDLHSELNLSSLELGDSALYFCASSASPGTGELFFGEGSRLTVL.

This clone has more than one count but fewer than ten. The chain joins TRBV27 to TRBJ1-5; weak D call: TRBD1 (5 bases). Germline V gene lookup returns CDR1 MNHEY and CDR2 SMNVEV (reference sequence). With 6 bases removed from V and 0 bases from J, the gap between germline ends came to 15 bases. The CDR3 has 16 amino acids. CDR3 residues: CASSPYGTISNQPQHF. The CDR3 nucleotides are TGTGCCAGCAGCCCTTATGGGACGATTAGCAATCAGCCCCAGCATTTT.

The chain couples TRBV2 to TRBJ1-5; D is possibly TRBD1 (5 bases). CDR3 length: 15 residues. V gave up 6 bases and J gave up 8 bases, with 20 bases separating them. Germline CDR1 SNHLY, CDR2 FYNNEI. CDR3 coding DNA: TGTGCCAGCAGCGGTACCGGGACGGAGCGAGAGCCCCAGCATTTT. Amino acid sequence: CASSGTGTEREPQHF.

V and J are TRBV5-5 and TRBJ2-2, with no clear D. The CDR3 length is 15 residues. V lost 3 bases, J lost 6 bases, and 15 bases lay in between. From germline, CDR1 is SGHKS and CDR2 YYEKEE (reference sequence). The CDR3 DNA reads TGTGCCAGCAGCTCACAAGGAAGGATGTCCGGGGAGCTGTTTTTT. Protein: CASSSQGRMSGELFF.

V usage is TRBV6-5 and J usage is TRBJ2-3; 8 nucleotides match TRBD2. There are 13 residues in the CDR3. V trimming: 7 bases; J trimming: 7 bases; junction bases outside the gene matches: 7. Germline loops: CDR1 MNHEY, CDR2 SVGAGI. CDR3 DNA sequence: TGTGCCAGCAATGAGAATAGCGGGAATACGCAGTATTTT. Protein sequence: CASNENSGNTQYF.

This chain's CDR3 is CASSESTGDEDTQYF. For the CDR3, the DNA is TGTGCCAGCAGTGAATCAACGGGAGATGAAGATACGCAGTATTTT. The V and J genes are TRBV2 and TRBJ2-3, with D possibly matching TRBD2 (6 bases). Germline CDR1 reads SNHLY; CDR2 reads FYNNEI. The length of the CDR3 is 15 residues. Trimming shortened V by 2 bases and J by 5 bases, and 14 bases separated the two germline ends.

V gene TRBV2 combines with J gene TRBJ2-7; possibly TRBD2 for D (5 bases). The CDR3 is made up of 14 amino acids. Germline V gene data show CDR1 as SNHLY and CDR2 as FYNNEI. V lost 6 bases, J lost 4 bases, and 16 bases lay in between. This CDR3 reads CASSPGFPPYEQYF. CDR3 sequence (DNA): TGTGCCAGCAGCCCGGGATTTCCTCCTTACGAGCAGTACTTC.

The rearrangement joins TRBV5-1 to TRBJ2-7; D ambiguous. Germline values: CDR1 SGHRS, CDR2 YFSETQ. The CDR3 totals 12 residues. Trimming took 4 bases from V and 5 from J, leaving 10 bases between them. DNA for the CDR3: TGCGCCAGCAGCCTTCCGGGCAACGAGCAGTACTTC. Protein product: CASSLPGNEQYF.

The sample holds a few counts of this clone. V and J are TRBV7-9 and TRBJ1-1, with D possibly being TRBD1 (6 bases). Trimming took 4 bases from V and 4 from J, leaving 10 bases between them. The CDR3 is 13 amino acids. Germline-derived CDR1 and CDR2 are SEHNR and FQNEAQ (reference sequence). For the CDR3, the DNA is TGTGCCAGCAGCTCACGACAGGCCACTGAAGCTTTCTTT. Amino acid sequence: CASSSRQATEAFF.

The chain is built from TRBV7-6 and TRBJ2-5, with 12 bases identical to TRBD1. Germline lookup yields CDR1 SGHVS and CDR2 FNYEAQ. The trim removed 1 base at V and 1 base at J, leaving 10 bases unmatched. This CDR3 is 19 amino acids long. CDR3 amino acids: CASSLGGQGAFRFQETQYF. The CDR3 nucleotides read TGTGCCAGCAGCTTAGGGGGACAGGGGGCATTCCGGTTCCAAGAGACCCAGTACTTC.

This clone has only a few counts. This chain connects TRBV2 to TRBJ2-1; 7 bases match TRBD2. CDR1 is SNHLY and CDR2 is FYNNEI in the germline V gene. The V segment lost 1 base and the J segment 10 bases; nucleotides outside the gene matches: 10. The CDR3 sequence is 15 residues long. The DNA of the CDR3 is TGTGCCAGCAGTGAAGAGGCGGGAGAATGGCACGAGCAGTTCTTC. Amino acids: CASSEEAGEWHEQFF. The full variable domain, with the rest looked up from reference TRBV2 and TRBJ2-1, is EPEVTQTPSHQVTQMGQEVILRCVPISNHLYFYWYRQILGQKVEFLVSFYNNEISEKSEIFDDQFSVERPDGSNFTLKIRSTKLEDSAMYFCASSEEAGEWHEQFFGPGTRLTVL.

The rearrangement joins TRBV18 to TRBJ2-1, with 9 bases fitting TRBD2. The V gene end was trimmed by 2 bases and the J gene end by 9 bases; junction bases not matched to a gene: 11. The CDR3 has 16 amino acids. Germline values: CDR1 KGHSH, CDR2 LQKENI. CDR3 sequence: CASSPRDLAGRPEQFF. In DNA form, the CDR3 reads TGTGCCAGCTCACCAAGAGACCTAGCGGGAAGGCCTGAGCAGTTCTTC.

The chain links TRBV6-1 to TRBJ1-6, with D tentatively TRBD1 (6 bases). Germline loops: CDR1 MNHNS, CDR2 SASEGT. V was clipped by 3 bases and J by 0 bases, with 15 bases between them. The CDR3 consists of 18 residues. CDR3 sequence (DNA): TGTGCCAGCAGTGACAATAGGAGGGGGAGCTCCTATAATTCACCCCTCCACTTT. It specifies CASSDNRRGSSYNSPLHF.

This clone was recorded once. This chain uses TRBV19 with TRBJ2-1; 9 nucleotides align to TRBD2. In germline, CDR1 is LNHDA, CDR2 SQIVND (reference sequence). V gave up 4 bases and J gave up 3 bases; unmatched junction bases: 7. CDR3 size: 16 residues. The CDR3 DNA reads as TGTGCCAGTAGTACGTTAGCGGGAGTACGCTACAATGAGCAGTTCTTC. As protein: CASSTLAGVRYNEQFF.

The V call is TRBV19, the J call TRBJ2-1; a possible D gene is TRBD2 (6 bases). The V gene lost 3 bases and the J gene lost 5 bases, with 11 bases spanning the gap. CDR3 length: 14 amino acids. Per germline, CDR1 LNHDA and CDR2 SQIVND (reference sequence). CDR3 protein: CASSIFSGNNEQFF. CDR3 DNA: TGTGCCAGTAGTATTTTTAGCGGTAACAATGAGCAGTTCTTC.

The chain uses TRBV28 and TRBJ2-7, with D possibly matching TRBD2 (6 bases). In germline, CDR1 is MDHEN, CDR2 SYDVKM. This CDR3 region has 17 residues. V dropped 3 bases and J dropped 7 bases, with 25 bases sitting between them. The CDR3 region is CASSFVGGTLSPREQYF. The CDR3 bases are TGTGCCAGCAGTTTCGTGGGCGGGACTCTCTCCCCTCGGGAGCAGTACTTC. Supplemented by reference TRBV28 and TRBJ2-7, the full variable domain reads DVKVTQSSRYLVKRTGEKVFLECVQDMDHENMFWYRQDPGLGLRLIYFSYDVKMKEKGDIPEGYSVSREKKERFSLILESASTNQTSMYLCASSFVGGTLSPREQYFGPGTRLTVT.

This clone was counted between two and nine times. This chain connects TRBV7-9 to TRBJ1-1, with D possibly being TRBD1 (6 bases). Trimming cost V 5 bases and J 6 bases, with 19 bases left between them. Germline CDR1 is SEHNR and CDR2 is FQNEAQ (reference sequence). The CDR3 has 15 amino acids. In DNA, the CDR3 is TGTGCCAGCAGCCCGCAGGGGCAGCGTATGTCTGAAGCTTTCTTT. Translated: CASSPQGQRMSEAFF.

Here the CDR3 reads CASSSPTKTDTQYF. The CDR3 bases are TGTGCCAGCAGCTCTCCGACGAAAACGGATACGCAGTATTTT. This chain connects TRBV5-4 to TRBJ2-3; D remains unclear. Germline V gives CDR1 SGHNT, CDR2 YYREEE (reference sequence). The germline V and J ends were trimmed by 3 bases and 6 bases, with 14 bases remaining between them. This CDR3 region has 14 residues. Full variable domain (missing parts from reference TRBV5-4 and TRBJ2-3): ETGVTQSPTHLIKTRGQQVTLRCSSQSGHNTVSWYQQALGQGPQFIFQYYREEENGRGNFPPRFSGLQFPNYSSELNVNALELDDSALYLCASSSPTKTDTQYFGPGTRLTVL.